This T cell receptor beta chain was identified during a study of T cell repertoires in cytomegalovirus infection. Overall study results and limits: CMV-specific HLA-C-restricted TCR beta clonotypes dominated the ex vivo response.

The V and J ends lost 8 bases and 4 bases respectively, with 12 bases between them. Germline V CDR1 and CDR2: MGHDK, SYGVNS. This CDR3 is 12 amino acids long. TCRdb called the reads again in MiXCR, with one record for every CDR3 protein. The sample carries fewer than 300,000 distinct CDR3 sequences, roughly 26% recorded once. Comments on this clonotype: Its antigen is still unknown.

This TCR was recovered from a human donor in good health (CMV status not recorded). Some clones in this sample may be carry-over from other donors' samples. Source material: PBMCs. The rearrangement joins TRBV25-1 to TRBJ2-7; D gene ambiguous. CDR3 sequence (DNA): TGTGCCAGCCAGTGGGAAGGTTACGAGCAGTACTTC. This gives the protein CASQWEGYEQYF.